This T cell receptor beta chain appears in the sequencing data of a study of B cell selection in AIRE deficiency. Sorting defined conventional CD4 T cells as CD4+CD127+. Using immunoSEQ multiplex PCR, the repertoire was profiled, and TCRdb retains in-frame clones only, with some absent. The sample lists some 27,000 clones; just under 97% were seen once. This CDR3 region has 14 residues. Germline lookup yields CDR1 SGHRS and CDR2 YFSETQ. The V end was cut by 4 bases, the J end by 5 bases, with 14 bases between. V is TRBV5-1 and J is TRBJ2-3; D is perhaps TRBD1 or TRBD2 (5 bases each). This clonotype was sampled from a human donor in good health. Source material: CD4+CD127+ conventional T cells sorted from PBMCs. As DNA, the CDR3 is TGCGCCAGCAGCATGCGTTTGGGGGAAGATACGCAGTATTTT. Translation: CASSMRLGEDTQYF.